The clone carrying this T cell receptor beta chain was seen a few times. Its antigen is not identified. The data originate from a study of T-cell memory formation after mild COVID-19. General observations from the study: CD4+ contracting clones were found mainly in CM and EM, and CD8+ ones in EMRA. There were some responding clones in pre-infection memory, which suggested that cross-reactive memory had joined.

Constant-segment primers served in 5'RACE that generated TCR alpha and TCR beta cDNA libraries bearing sample barcodes and UMIs. One entry per CDR3 protein results from TCRdb running MiXCR on the 5' RACE reads. The data show 250,000 to 350,000 distinct CDR3 sequences, approximately 19% seen once. CDR3 length equals 13 residues. Germline-derived CDR1 and CDR2 are MNHEY and SVGAGI. Trimming pared 6 bases from V and 8 bases from J, leaving 16 bases between. The specimen sequenced was PBMCs or a T cell subset sorted from them (not recorded which). J is TRBJ1-2 and V is TRBV6-5; no firm D call. The clonotype originates from a man between 18 and 29 years old who had mild COVID-19 (a few samples of this study predate the infection). Cell type and time point are not known. Here the CDR3 reads CASRAFQAGGYTF. In DNA, the CDR3 is TGTGCCAGCAGGGCCTTTCAGGCTGGAGGCTACACCTTC.